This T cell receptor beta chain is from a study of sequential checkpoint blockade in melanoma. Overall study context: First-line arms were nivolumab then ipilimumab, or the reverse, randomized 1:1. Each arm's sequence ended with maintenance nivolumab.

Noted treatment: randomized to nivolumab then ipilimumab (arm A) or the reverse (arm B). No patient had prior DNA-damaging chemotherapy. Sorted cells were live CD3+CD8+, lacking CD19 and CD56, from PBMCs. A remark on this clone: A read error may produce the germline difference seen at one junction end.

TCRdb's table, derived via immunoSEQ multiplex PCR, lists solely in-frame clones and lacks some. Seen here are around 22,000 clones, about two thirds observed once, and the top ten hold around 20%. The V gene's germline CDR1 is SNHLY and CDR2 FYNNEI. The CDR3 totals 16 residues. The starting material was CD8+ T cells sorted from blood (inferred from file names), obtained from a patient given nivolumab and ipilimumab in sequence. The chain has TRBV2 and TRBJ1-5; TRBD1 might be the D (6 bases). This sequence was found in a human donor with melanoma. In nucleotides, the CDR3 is TGTGCCAGCAGGCCCCCCCACAGGGAGGGCAACCAGCCCCAGCATTTT. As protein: CASRPPHREGNQPQHF.